The source of this TCR beta chain is a study of T cells in Graves' hyperthyroidism and ophthalmopathy (dated by TCRdb to the late 2010s). For the study in its entirety: Peripheral blood was collected at initial diagnosis, before any treatment. TCR V-J signatures able to tell the groups apart were searched for in a discovery cohort of 90 to 100 patients, of whom more than 40 had Graves' ophthalmopathy and under 65 had stable Graves' hyperthyroidism. Prospective prediction of ophthalmopathy was tested in an independent validation cohort consisting of some 19 hyperthyroidism patients and around 16 patients who later progressed to ophthalmopathy. The 100 or so discovery patients were randomly split 7:3 into training and test sets. The study also compared thyroid tissue and blood T-cell repertoires from roughly 6 Graves' hyperthyroidism patients. After blood sampling, hyperthyroidism patients were treated with methimazole at a starting dose of 30 mg daily, and ophthalmopathy patients were treated with high-dose intravenous methylprednisolone. According to the paper, TCR Vbeta CDR3 sequencing was carried out on 135 peripheral blood samples, which came from over 40 ophthalmopathy, some 73 hyperthyroidism and roughly 17 progressor patients. Study-wide conclusions, independent of this receptor: A 13 V-J signature model separated ophthalmopathy from stable hyperthyroidism, with approximately 86% sensitivity and 81% to 82% specificity in cross-validation and 80%/75% in testing. Sample size was not statistically predetermined, and blinding of investigators to group allocation was not performed. Most expanded thyroid clonotypes (frequency above 0.001) were also detected in blood, a finding suggesting that blood repertoires may reflect thyroid immune responses. During validation, the model predicted progression to ophthalmopathy a median of about 6.3 months ahead of onset, with almost 71% sensitivity and 72% to 80% specificity.

The TCR beta CDR3 regions were amplified from RNA transcripts. The TCR CDR3 was subjected to a first round of RT-PCR using the HTBI primer set and the Qiagen OneStep RT-PCR kit. Libraries were constructed in a second round of multiplex PCR, after which size selection and purification were carried out. Libraries were sequenced paired-end with 100 bp reads on an Illumina HiSeq2000. For the original study's pipeline: Raw data were processed with SOAPnuke, discarding reads with adapters, uncalled bases, mean Phred below 15, or no exact constant-primer or identifier match. High-quality paired reads were merged using COPE v1.2.5, and each unique nucleotide sequence was defined as a clonotype. MiTCR v1.1 was used to align the clonotypes against IMGT TRBV, TRBD and TRBJ reference segments. Analysis was restricted to V-J combinations with a frequency above 0.0001, which covered 99.2% of repertoires. A TCS score was defined as the ratio of F50 (clonal expansion) to E x V (chaos), with BLOSUM62-based TCRdist applied between CDR3 peptides within each V-J. Welch's t-statistics and random forest reduced fewer than 550 V-J features to 10 to 15, which were used in a naive Bayes classifier (R e1071). The public reads were reanalyzed by TCRdb: fastp trimming at Q25, MiXCR alignment, in-frame beta chains only. Identical CDR3 proteins give one entry, which carries the most common genes and DNA. These V and J calls originate from TCRdb's pipeline instead of the authors' own analysis. The sample table contains a few hundred thousand distinct CDR3 sequences; only one count was recorded for 21% of them. The ten top clones hold about 50% of the sample.

This clonotype was counted once. It has no known antigen specificity. A read error is possible here, since a much larger clone lies one base away. Stable Graves' hyperthyroidism was defined as no progression to ophthalmopathy during 18 months of follow-up. Hyperthyroidism patients were newly diagnosed, with disease duration under 2 months, and aged 18 to 65 years. Patients with uncontrolled infections, other autoimmune diseases, pregnancy or lactation were excluded. Diagnoses were established on the basis of clinical symptoms, serum thyroxine and TRAb, thyroid ultrasound, and orbital computed tomography. PBMCs were isolated from about 9.1 ml of fresh peripheral blood by Ficoll-Paque density gradient centrifugation. Total RNA was extracted using Trizol reagent, and RNA quality was assessed on an Agilent 2100 Bioanalyzer. The receptor's source is a woman aged 45-65 years with Graves' hyperthyroidism. The source material was blood.

The encoded CDR3 is CASSPWPAPNSPLHF. The bases read TGTGCCAGCAGCCCATGGCCTGCACCTAATTCACCCCTCCACTTT. The chain joins TRBV6-1 to TRBJ1-6, with the D gene too uncertain to name. The CDR3 spans 15 residues, from the cysteine through the phenylalanine. Only CDR3 DNA is held: 45 bases, read in frame from base 1. V is shortened by 6 bases, J by 6 bases, and the region joining them spans 15 bases. As encoded in the germline V gene, CDR1 is MNHNS while CDR2 is SASEGT.